The 20 T cell receptor beta chains presented below share a single source sample, sequenced in a study of shared clonotypes between healthy human individuals (dated by TCRdb to the early 2020s). Libraries came from the immunoSEQ multiplex PCR assay. TCRdb's version of the immuneACCESS table is confined to in-frame rearrangements and falls short of the full clone set. An unresolved V gene accounts for under half of the shortfall where checked; the remainder is of unknown origin. The sample table holds about 380,000 clones, of which 96% were seen once. Of the sample, around 0.32% is held by the ten largest clones. Sequenced input: memory CD8+ T cells sorted from blood. Read against the paper, the sample's cell subset or site label means: CD45RO+ cells pooled with CCR7-negative TemRA cells. The receptors come from a man aged 25-45 years in good health.

The chain employs TRBV6-1 and TRBJ1-2, with D perhaps TRBD1 (6 bases). Germline V gene sequence: CDR1 MNHNS, CDR2 SASEGT. CDR3 length equals 15 residues. Between the trimmed V and J ends, which lost 10 bases and 5 bases, there was a span of 23 bases. CDR3 residues: CATTDRRFVWYGYTF. DNA of the CDR3: TGTGCCACTACAGACAGGCGGTTTGTGTGGTATGGCTACACCTTC.

The genes are TRBV19 and TRBJ2-1; possibly TRBD2 for D (6 bases). Trimming took 1 base from V and 1 from J, leaving 11 bases between them. Germline V gives CDR1 LNHDA, CDR2 SQIVND (reference sequence). The CDR3 is made up of 16 amino acids. Here the CDR3 DNA reads TGTGCCAGTAGTATAGGAGCGGGCGATTCCTACAATGAGCAGTTCTTC. Protein sequence: CASSIGAGDSYNEQFF.

This chain connects TRBV5-6 to TRBJ2-7, with D tentatively TRBD1 (6 bases). The CDR3 is 14 amino acids. The V gene's germline CDR1 is SGHDT and CDR2 YYEEEE. V dropped 0 bases and J dropped 2 bases, with 9 bases sitting between them. CDR3: CASSLGQDPYEQYF. The CDR3, as DNA: TGTGCCAGCAGCTTGGGACAGGACCCCTACGAGCAGTACTTC.

Points on this clone: The same CDR3 can be traced to other DNA sequences in this sample. V gene TRBV28 combines with J gene TRBJ2-5; D is unresolved. CDR1 is MDHEN and CDR2 is SYDVKM in the germline V gene. This CDR3 region has 10 residues. V dropped 9 bases and J dropped 4 bases, with 6 bases sitting between them. The DNA of the CDR3 is TGTGCCAGTGGACGAGAGACCCAGTACTTC. It translates to CASGRETQYF.

This chain connects TRBV5-1 to TRBJ2-7; 9 positions agree with TRBD1. CDR3 length: 16 residues. The J segment lost 1 base and the V segment lost 4 bases, leaving 9 bases of the junction unmatched. In germline, CDR1 is SGHRS, CDR2 YFSETQ. CDR3 coding DNA: TGCGCCAGCAGCGCTAGGGACAGGGCGCGTTCCTACGAGCAGTACTTC. It translates to CASSARDRARSYEQYF.

This clone was recorded a few times. This chain joins TRBV7-2 and TRBJ2-2; 13 bases line up with TRBD2. The trim removed 4 bases at V and 4 bases at J, leaving 0 bases unmatched. Germline CDR1 and CDR2: SGHTA and FQGNSA. This CDR3 is built from 15 residues. In DNA form, the CDR3 reads TGTGCCAGCAGCTGGACTAGCGGGAGCACCGGGGAGCTGTTTTTT. Protein sequence: CASSWTSGSTGELFF.

The V and J genes are TRBV28 and TRBJ2-3, with no clear D. The CDR3 extends over 14 amino acids. V lost 6 bases and J 4 bases, leaving 14 bases between the germline ends. Looked up from germline, CDR1 is MDHEN and CDR2 is SYDVKM. The CDR3 region is CASRVSLGADTQYF. The CDR3 nucleotides are TGTGCCAGCAGAGTTTCCCTTGGGGCAGATACGCAGTATTTT.

This chain's CDR3 is CASSLLGQNTEAFF. CDR3 nucleotide sequence: TGTGCCAGCAGCTTATTGGGTCAGAACACTGAAGCTTTCTTT. The chain uses TRBV7-3 and TRBJ1-1; D not certain. Trimming pared 2 bases from V and 1 base from J, leaving 8 bases between. Looked up from germline, CDR1 is SGHTA and CDR2 is FQGTGA. The CDR3 covers 14 residues. The full variable domain, rest sourced from reference TRBV7-3 and TRBJ1-1, is GAGVSQTPSNKVTEKGKYVELRCDPISGHTALYWYRQSLGQGPEFLIYFQGTGAADDSGLPNDRFFAVRPEGSVSTLKIQRTERGDSAVYLCASSLLGQNTEAFFGQGTRLTVV.

This chain uses TRBV30 with TRBJ2-7, with unresolved D. V lost 6 bases to trimming and J lost 0 bases, with 6 bases between them. Germline CDR1 and CDR2: GTSNPN and SVGIG (reference sequence). The CDR3 totals 11 residues. In DNA, the CDR3 is TGTGCCTGTTGGAGCTCCTACGAGCAGTACTTC. It codes for CACWSSYEQYF. Supplemented by reference TRBV30 and TRBJ2-7, the full variable domain reads SQTIHQWPATLVQPVGSPLSLECTVEGTSNPNLYWYRQAAGRGLQLLFYSVGIGQISSEVPQNLSASRPQDRQFILSSKKLLLSDSGFYLCACWSSYEQYFGPGTRLTVT.

The chain combines TRBV7-9 with TRBJ2-1, with unresolved D. V lost 8 bases and J lost 7, with 6 bases in between. The CDR3 runs to 10 residues. Germline V CDR1 and CDR2: SEHNR, FQNEAQ (reference sequence). The CDR3 bases are TGTGCCAGCGGAGATAATGAGCAGTTCTTC. The encoded protein is CASGDNEQFF.

The V gene is TRBV27, the J gene TRBJ2-7, with D unclear. Trimming pared 0 bases from V and 2 bases from J, leaving 5 bases between. Germline V gives CDR1 MNHEY, CDR2 SMNVEV (reference sequence). The CDR3 extends over 13 amino acids. The CDR3 loop is CASSLSLTYEQYF. The DNA for the CDR3 is TGTGCCAGCAGTTTATCGTTGACCTACGAGCAGTACTTC.

This chain links TRBV7-2 with TRBJ1-2; D gene unclear. Germline V CDR1 and CDR2: SGHTA, FQGNSA. V gave up 1 base and J gave up 4 bases, with 7 bases separating them. This CDR3 has 13 residues. In nucleotides, the CDR3 is TGTGCCAGCAGCTTAGAGACCCCCTATGGCTACACCTTC. Residues: CASSLETPYGYTF. The whole variable domain, remainder taken from reference TRBV7-2 and TRBJ1-2, is GAGVSQSPSNKVTEKGKDVELRCDPISGHTALYWYRQSLGQGLEFLIYFQGNSAPDKSGLPSDRFSAERTGGSVSTLTIQRTQQEDSAVYLCASSLETPYGYTFGSGTRLTVV.

The V and J genes are TRBV28 and TRBJ1-5; D not resolved. The CDR3 is 13 residues long. In germline, CDR1 is MDHEN, CDR2 SYDVKM. Between the trimmed V and J ends, which lost 7 bases and 0 bases, there was a span of 7 bases. CDR3 nucleotide sequence: TGTGCCAGCAAGTCGTATAGCAATCAGCCCCAGCATTTT. It translates to CASKSYSNQPQHF.

The gene calls are TRBV10-1 and TRBJ2-2; 7 positions match TRBD1. Looked up from germline, CDR1 is WNHNN and CDR2 is SYGVQD (reference sequence). The CDR3 is 14 residues long. V dropped 2 bases and J dropped 8; count of bases not matched to a gene: 5. The CDR3 nucleotides read TGCGCCAGCAGTGAGACCCAGGGGGTAGGGGAGCTGTTTTTT. Translated, it gives CASSETQGVGELFF.

In this sample, this clone turned up once. The CDR3 coding sequence is TGTGCCAGCAGCCCGGGCCCAAAAAACATTCAGTACTTC. It yields the protein CASSPGPKNIQYF. The V and J genes are TRBV11-2 and TRBJ2-4; D unclear. Trimming removed 5 bases at V and 4 bases at J, with 9 bases between. This CDR3 region has 13 residues. The germline V gene encodes CDR1 SGHAT and CDR2 FQNNGV.

This rearrangement joins TRBV28 to TRBJ2-7; D is ambiguous. Germline CDR1 and CDR2: MDHEN and SYDVKM. V was clipped by 3 bases and J by 0 bases, with 6 bases between them. The CDR3 extends over 13 amino acids. CDR3 protein: CASSFDGSYEQYF. The CDR3 region has the DNA TGTGCCAGCAGTTTTGACGGCTCCTACGAGCAGTACTTC.

The chain uses TRBV6-9 and TRBJ2-7; TRBD1 is a possible D gene (6 bases). The CDR3 has 15 amino acids. Germline assignment: CDR1 MNHGY and CDR2 SVAAGI. Trimming removed 8 bases at V and 3 bases at J, with 20 bases between. DNA of the CDR3: TGTGCCAGCCTCCTCGGACAGCCCAACTTCTACGAGCAGTACTTC. Its protein is CASLLGQPNFYEQYF.

This rearrangement joins TRBV18 to TRBJ2-7; TRBD1 matches at 7 bases. The CDR3 sequence is 17 residues long. Trimming cost V 4 bases and J 1 base; bases outside gene matches: 13. Per germline, CDR1 KGHSH and CDR2 LQKENI. The CDR3 sequence: CASSLYFSGTVSYEQYF. The CDR3 DNA follows: TGTGCCAGCTCACTGTATTTCTCCGGGACAGTATCCTACGAGCAGTACTTC. Together with reference TRBV18 and TRBJ2-7, the CDR3 gives the full variable domain: NAGVMQNPRHLVRRRGQEARLRCSPMKGHSHVYWYRQLPEEGLKFMVYLQKENIIDESGMPKERFSAEFPKEGPSILRIQQVVRGDSAAYFCASSLYFSGTVSYEQYFGPGTRLTVT.

This sequence joins TRBV19 and TRBJ1-2, with 7 bases matching TRBD1. The V and J ends lost 5 bases and 2 bases, in that order; junction bases with no gene match: 11. Germline CDR1 reads LNHDA; CDR2 reads SQIVND (reference sequence). The CDR3 is made up of 16 amino acids. The CDR3 protein is CASSPYGQVSNYGYTF. DNA for the CDR3: TGTGCCAGTAGTCCCTATGGACAGGTTTCCAACTATGGCTACACCTTC.

The chain uses TRBV29-1 and TRBJ2-3, with 9 bases identical to TRBD1. This CDR3 comprises 13 residues. Germline loops: CDR1 SQVTM, CDR2 ANQGSEA. V lost 5 bases and J lost 4; bases outside the gene matches: 4. The CDR3 reads CSVPGQGSDTQYF. For the CDR3, the DNA is TGCAGCGTTCCGGGACAGGGTTCAGATACGCAGTATTTT.